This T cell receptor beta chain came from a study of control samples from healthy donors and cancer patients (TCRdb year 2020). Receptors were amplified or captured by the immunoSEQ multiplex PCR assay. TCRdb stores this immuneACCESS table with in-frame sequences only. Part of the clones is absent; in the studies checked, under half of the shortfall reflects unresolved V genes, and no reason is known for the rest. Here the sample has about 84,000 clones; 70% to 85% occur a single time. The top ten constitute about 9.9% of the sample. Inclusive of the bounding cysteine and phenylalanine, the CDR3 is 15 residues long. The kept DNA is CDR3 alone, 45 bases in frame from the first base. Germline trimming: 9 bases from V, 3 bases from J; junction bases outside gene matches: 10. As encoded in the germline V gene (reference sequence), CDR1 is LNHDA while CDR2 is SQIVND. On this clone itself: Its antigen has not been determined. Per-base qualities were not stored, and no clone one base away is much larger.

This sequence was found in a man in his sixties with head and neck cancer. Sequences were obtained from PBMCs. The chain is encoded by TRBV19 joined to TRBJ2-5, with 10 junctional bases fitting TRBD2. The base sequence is TGTGCCAGCCGTACTAGCGGGGCGGCCAAAGAGACCCAGTACTTC. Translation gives CASRTSGAAKETQYF. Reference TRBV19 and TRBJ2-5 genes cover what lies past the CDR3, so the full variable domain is DGGITQSPKYLFRKEGQNVTLSCEQNLNHDAMYWYRQDPGQGLRLIYYSQIVNDFQKGDIAEGYSVSREKKESFPLTVTSAQKNPTAFYLCASRTSGAAKETQYFGPGTRLLVL.